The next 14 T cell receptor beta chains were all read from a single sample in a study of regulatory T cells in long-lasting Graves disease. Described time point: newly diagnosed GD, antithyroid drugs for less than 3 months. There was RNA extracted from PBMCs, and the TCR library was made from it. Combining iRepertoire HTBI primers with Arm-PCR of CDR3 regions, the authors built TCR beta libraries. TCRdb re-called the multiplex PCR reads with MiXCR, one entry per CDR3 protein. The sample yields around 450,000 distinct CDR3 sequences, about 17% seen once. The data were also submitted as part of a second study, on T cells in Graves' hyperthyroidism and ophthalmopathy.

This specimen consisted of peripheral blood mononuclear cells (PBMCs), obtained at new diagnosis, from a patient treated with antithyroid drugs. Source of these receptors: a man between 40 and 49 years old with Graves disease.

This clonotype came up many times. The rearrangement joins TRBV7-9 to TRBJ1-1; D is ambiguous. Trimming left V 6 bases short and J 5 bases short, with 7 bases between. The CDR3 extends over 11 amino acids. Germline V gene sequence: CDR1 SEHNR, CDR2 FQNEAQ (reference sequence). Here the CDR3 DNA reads TGTGCCAGCAGTTCCTCTACTGAAGCTTTCTTT. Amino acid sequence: CASSSSTEAFF.

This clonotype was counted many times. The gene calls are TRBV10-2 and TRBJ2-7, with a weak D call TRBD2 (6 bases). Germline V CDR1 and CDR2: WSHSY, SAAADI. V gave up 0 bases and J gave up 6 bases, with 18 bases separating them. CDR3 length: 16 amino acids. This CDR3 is CASSESNSGRGGEQYF. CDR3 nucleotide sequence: TGCGCCAGCAGTGAGTCGAACTCGGGTCGGGGAGGCGAGCAGTACTTC.

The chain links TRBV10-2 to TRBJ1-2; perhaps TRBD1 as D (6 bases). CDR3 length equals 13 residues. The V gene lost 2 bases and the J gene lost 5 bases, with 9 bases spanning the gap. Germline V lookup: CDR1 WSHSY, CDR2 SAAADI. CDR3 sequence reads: CASSENRVYGYTF. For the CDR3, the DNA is TGCGCCAGCAGTGAGAACAGGGTTTATGGCTACACCTTC.

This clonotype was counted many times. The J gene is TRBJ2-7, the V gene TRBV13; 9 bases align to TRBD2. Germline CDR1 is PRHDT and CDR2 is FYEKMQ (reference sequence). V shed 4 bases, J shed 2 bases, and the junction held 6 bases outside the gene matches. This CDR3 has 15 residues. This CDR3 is CASSSSREGPYEQYF. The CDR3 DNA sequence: TGTGCCAGCAGCTCCTCGCGGGAGGGCCCCTACGAGCAGTACTTC. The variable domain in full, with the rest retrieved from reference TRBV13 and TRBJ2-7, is AAGVIQSPRHLIKEKRETATLKCYPIPRHDTVYWYQQGPGQDPQFLISFYEKMQSDKGSIPDRFSAQQFSDYHSELNMSSLELGDSALYFCASSSSREGPYEQYFGPGTRLTVT.

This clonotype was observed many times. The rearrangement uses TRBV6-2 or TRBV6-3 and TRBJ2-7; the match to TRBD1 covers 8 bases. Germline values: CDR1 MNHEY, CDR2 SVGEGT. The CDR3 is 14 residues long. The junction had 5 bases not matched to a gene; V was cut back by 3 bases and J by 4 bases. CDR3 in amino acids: CASSYSTGVYEQYF. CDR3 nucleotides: TGTGCCAGCAGTTATTCGACAGGGGTGTACGAGCAGTACTTC.

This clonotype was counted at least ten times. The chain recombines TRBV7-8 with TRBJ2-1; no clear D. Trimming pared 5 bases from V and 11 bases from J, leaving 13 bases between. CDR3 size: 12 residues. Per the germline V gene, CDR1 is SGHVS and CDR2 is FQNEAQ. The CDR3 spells CASSRDGLKQFF. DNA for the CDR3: TGTGCCAGCAGCCGAGACGGCCTCAAGCAGTTCTTC.

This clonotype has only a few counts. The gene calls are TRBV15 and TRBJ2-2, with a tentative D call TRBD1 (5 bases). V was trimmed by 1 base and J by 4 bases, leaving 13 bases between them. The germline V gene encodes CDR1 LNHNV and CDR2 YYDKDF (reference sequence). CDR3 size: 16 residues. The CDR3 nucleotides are TGTGCCACCAGCAGAGGGTCAGGGCTCCGCACCGGGGAGCTGTTTTTT. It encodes CATSRGSGLRTGELFF.

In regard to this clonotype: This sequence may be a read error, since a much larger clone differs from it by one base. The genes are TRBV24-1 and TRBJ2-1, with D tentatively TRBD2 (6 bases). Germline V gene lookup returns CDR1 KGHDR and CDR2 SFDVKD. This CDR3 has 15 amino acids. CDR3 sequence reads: CAASVPNGSRDEQFF. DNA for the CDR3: TGTGCCGCCAGTGTCCCTAACGGGAGTAGGGATGAGCAGTTCTTC.

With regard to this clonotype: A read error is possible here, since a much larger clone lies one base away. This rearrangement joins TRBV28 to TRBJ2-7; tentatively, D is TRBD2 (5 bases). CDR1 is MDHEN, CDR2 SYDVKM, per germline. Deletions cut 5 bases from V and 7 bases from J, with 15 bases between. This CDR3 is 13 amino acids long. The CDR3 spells CASSRAAYNEQYF. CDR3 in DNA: TGTGCCAGCAGTCGAGCGGCTTACAATGAGCAGTACTTC.

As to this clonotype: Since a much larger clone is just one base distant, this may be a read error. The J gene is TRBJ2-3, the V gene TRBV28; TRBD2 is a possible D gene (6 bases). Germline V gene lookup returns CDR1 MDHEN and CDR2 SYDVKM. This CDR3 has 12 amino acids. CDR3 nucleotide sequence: TGTGCCAGCAGTTTGGGACTTCTCGAGGAGTACTTC. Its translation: CASSLGLLEEYF.

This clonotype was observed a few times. CDR3 sequence reads: CASSSQGSYNEQFF. DNA of the CDR3: TGCGCCAGCAGCTCACAGGGTTCCTACAATGAGCAGTTCTTC. The chain recombines TRBV5-1 with TRBJ2-1; tentatively, D is TRBD1 (6 bases). Germline V CDR1 and CDR2: SGHRS, YFSETQ. The CDR3 loop spans 14 amino acids. V gave up 3 bases and J gave up 1 base, with 8 bases separating them.

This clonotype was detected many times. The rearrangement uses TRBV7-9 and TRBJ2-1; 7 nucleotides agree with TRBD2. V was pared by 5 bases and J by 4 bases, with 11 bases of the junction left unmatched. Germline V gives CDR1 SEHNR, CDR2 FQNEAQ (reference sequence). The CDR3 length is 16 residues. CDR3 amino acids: CASSPESAGDYNEQFF. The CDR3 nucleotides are TGTGCCAGCAGCCCAGAGAGTGCGGGAGATTACAATGAGCAGTTCTTC.

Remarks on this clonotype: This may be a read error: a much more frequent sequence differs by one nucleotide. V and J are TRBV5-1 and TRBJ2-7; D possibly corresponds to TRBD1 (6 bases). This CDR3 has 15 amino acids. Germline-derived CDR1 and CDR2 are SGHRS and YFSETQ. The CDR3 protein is CASNMNRDAVYEQYF. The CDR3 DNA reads TGTGCCAGCAACATGAACAGGGACGCGGTGTACGAGCAGTACTTC.

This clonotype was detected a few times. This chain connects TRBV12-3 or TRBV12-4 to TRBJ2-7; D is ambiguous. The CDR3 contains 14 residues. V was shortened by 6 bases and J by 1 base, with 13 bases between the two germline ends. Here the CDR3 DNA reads TGTGCCAGCAGCCTAGGACCGAAATCCTACGAGCAGTACTTC. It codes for CASSLGPKSYEQYF.